A selection of T cell receptor beta chains follows, all from one sample in a study of blood T cell repertoires in COVID-19. Measured with immunoSEQ multiplex PCR; TCRdb has only the in-frame clones, and not every one. This table holds approximately 140,000 clones, 70% to 90% found once. The sequenced sample consisted of peripheral blood. The receptors originated from a woman aged 60-70 years with COVID-19, enrolled during active disease. The CDR3 runs from the conserved cysteine through the conserved F or W. Fields, in order: CDR3 DNA, CDR3 protein, clone size, V gene, D gene, J gene. The D gene is left open where the match is weak. A row's size may be missing; if present it is once, few, many or a size class.

TGTGCCAGCAGTGACCCGGGCGCCACGGGACAGGTCAAAGGATATAGCAATCAGCCCCAGCATTTT	CASSDPGATGQVKGYSNQPQHF	.	TRBV2	TRBD1	TRBJ1-5
TGTGCCAGCAGCTTCGGACGGGGGGGAGCTGAAGCTTTCTTT	CASSFGRGGAEAFF	.	TRBV7-9	.	TRBJ1-1
TGTGCTAGGCCCGCAGACAGCGATCAGCCCCAGCATTTT	CARPADSDQPQHF	few	TRBV12-5	.	TRBJ1-5
TGTGCCAGTAGTATAGCGGGTTCGAGCTATGGCTACACCTTC	CASSIAGSSYGYTF	once	TRBV19	.	TRBJ1-2
TGTGCCAGCAGCCCGGTAGGACTAGGCTATGGCTACACCTTC	CASSPVGLGYGYTF	.	TRBV5-6	.	TRBJ1-2
TGTGCCAGCAGCCAAGAGCCCCTTTTCGGCGGGGAAGCAGATACGCAGTATTTT	CASSQEPLFGGEADTQYF	.	TRBV14	.	TRBJ2-3
TGTGCCAGCAGCCAAGATCTCCAGGGGCACTATGGCTACACCTTC	CASSQDLQGHYGYTF	.	TRBV4-2	.	TRBJ1-2
TGCAGCGTTGTGGGGTCCCGAGGGACAGCGGTCTACGAGCAGTACTTC	CSVVGSRGTAVYEQYF	.	TRBV29-1	TRBD1	TRBJ2-7
TGTGCCACCAGTGATCACAGGGCGTTGGACACCGGGGAGCTGTTTTTT	CATSDHRALDTGELFF	.	TRBV24-1	.	TRBJ2-2
TGCAGTGCTAGTGGGGGAGACGTCTCCTACGAGCAGTACTTC	CSASGGDVSYEQYF	.	TRBV20-1	.	TRBJ2-7